Below, 26 T cell receptor beta chains from the same sample are listed, as sequenced in a study of blood T cell repertoires in COVID-19. TCRdb's table, derived via immunoSEQ multiplex PCR, lists solely in-frame clones and lacks some. The table lists about 190,000 clones, around 80% of them singletons. Sequencing was done on a sample of peripheral blood. These receptor sequences come from a woman in her forties or fifties with acute or convalescent COVID-19.

The chain carries TRBV5-5 and TRBJ1-3; D remains ambiguous. V lost 0 bases and J 0 bases, leaving 10 bases between the germline ends. Germline V gene data show CDR1 as SGHKS and CDR2 as YYEKEE (reference sequence). The length of the CDR3 is 16 residues. CDR3 in DNA: TGTGCCAGCAGCTTGGCCGTTGGGAGCTCTGGAAACACCATATATTTT. It translates to CASSLAVGSSGNTIYF.

This chain joins TRBV7-2 and TRBJ1-2; tentative D call: TRBD1 (6 bases). V was clipped by 5 bases and J by 1 base, with 11 bases between them. In germline, CDR1 is SGHTA, CDR2 FQGNSA. CDR3 length: 14 residues. The CDR3 here is CASSPGTSNYGYTF. The CDR3 coding sequence is TGTGCCAGCAGCCCCGGGACAAGTAACTATGGCTACACCTTC.

This clone was seen repeatedly, ten times or more. V gene TRBV19 combines with J gene TRBJ1-5, with 9 nucleotides matching TRBD1. The CDR3 is 15 amino acids. Germline CDR1 is LNHDA and CDR2 is SQIVND (reference sequence). J lost 5 bases, V lost 4 bases, and 6 bases had no gene match. CDR3 sequence (DNA): TGTGCCAGTAGTACCCTGACAGGGGGTGATCAGCCCCAGCATTTT. Protein product: CASSTLTGGDQPQHF.

V usage is TRBV5-1 and J usage is TRBJ2-5; D ambiguous. CDR1 and CDR2 (germline): SGHRS, YFSETQ. Deletions cut 1 base from V and 5 bases from J, with 12 bases between. This CDR3 has 14 residues. CDR3 in amino acids: CASSLSPGYETQYF. CDR3 nucleotides: TGCGCCAGCAGCTTGTCCCCCGGGTACGAGACCCAGTACTTC.

This clone appeared once. The V call is TRBV24-1, the J call TRBJ2-3; TRBD2 matches at 11 bases. From germline, CDR1 is KGHDR and CDR2 SFDVKD. Trimming took 5 bases from V and 2 from J; bases not matched to a gene: 8. The CDR3 spans 17 residues. The CDR3 DNA sequence: TGTGCCACCAGTGTCCCGGGGACTAGCGGCAACACAGATACGCAGTATTTT. Its translation is CATSVPGTSGNTDTQYF.

This clone has more than one count but fewer than ten. The genes are TRBV18 and TRBJ2-1; D is perhaps TRBD2 (5 bases). This CDR3 has 16 amino acids. Per the germline V gene, CDR1 is KGHSH and CDR2 is LQKENI. Trimming cost V 3 bases and J 0 bases, with 12 bases left between them. The chain's CDR3 is CASSPTLGSSYNEQFF. CDR3 sequence (DNA): TGTGCCAGCTCACCGACTCTTGGGAGCTCCTACAATGAGCAGTTCTTC.

V is TRBV21-1 and J is TRBJ2-3; the DNA was not used to check the table's D call, TRBD2. TRBV21-1 is a known pseudogene. The CDR3 is 17 residues long. CDR3 loop: CASSKAQYSGPPDTQYF. In DNA form, the CDR3 reads TGTGCCAGCAGCAAAGCGCAGTATAGCGGGCCCCCCGATACGCAGTATTTT.

The chain links TRBV18 to TRBJ1-1; possibly TRBD1 for D (6 bases). The V gene's germline CDR1 is KGHSH and CDR2 LQKENI. This CDR3 contains 14 residues. V lost 6 bases to trimming and J lost 5 bases, with 16 bases between them. The CDR3 nucleotides are TGTGCCAGCTCGTTGACAGGAACGGTGACTGAAGCTTTCTTT. It is translated as CASSLTGTVTEAFF.

This clone turned up a few times. The chain carries TRBV5-5 and TRBJ2-7; perhaps TRBD1 as D (6 bases). V was clipped by 5 bases and J by 3 bases, with 18 bases between them. The CDR3 consists of 15 residues. CDR1 and CDR2 from the germline V gene are SGHKS and YYEKEE (reference sequence). The DNA of the CDR3 is TGTGCCAGCAGACGTACAGGGTCTTCGAACTACGAGCAGTACTTC. It is translated as CASRRTGSSNYEQYF.

V and J are TRBV7-2 and TRBJ2-4, with 14 bases aligning to TRBD2. Germline CDR1 reads SGHTA; CDR2 reads FQGNSA. J gave up 12 bases and V 5 bases, and 15 bases lay outside the gene matches. The CDR3 totals 17 residues. CDR3: CASSGGLAGGPQGSQYF. The CDR3 bases are TGTGCCAGCAGCGGCGGACTAGCGGGGGGCCCCCAGGGGTCTCAGTACTTC.

V is TRBV6-5 and J is TRBJ2-7; D perhaps matches TRBD2 (6 bases). CDR3 length: 11 residues. Germline V gene sequence: CDR1 MNHEY, CDR2 SVGAGI. V lost 10 bases and J lost 3, with 10 bases in between. This CDR3 reads CATIGGYEQYF. For the CDR3, the DNA is TGTGCCACCATCGGGGGCTACGAGCAGTACTTC.

This chain joins TRBV7-2 and TRBJ2-5; D unclear. Deletions cut 1 base from V and 2 bases from J, with 8 bases between. The CDR3 has 14 residues. CDR1 is SGHTA and CDR2 is FQGNSA in the germline V gene. In nucleotides, the CDR3 is TGTGCCAGCAGCTTAGGGGCAGCTCAAGAGACCCAGTACTTC. Residues: CASSLGAAQETQYF.

The V and J genes are TRBV18 and TRBJ2-2, with a weak D call TRBD2 (7 bases). Trimming removed 6 bases at V and 1 base at J, with 15 bases between. Germline V gene lookup returns CDR1 KGHSH and CDR2 LQKENI. The CDR3 runs 16 residues. CDR3 bases: TGTGCCAGCTCCCCAGAGGGGGGGCTGAACACCGGGGAGCTGTTTTTT. Translation: CASSPEGGLNTGELFF.

V usage is TRBV24-1 and J usage is TRBJ1-3; D gene uncertain. Trimming took 3 bases from V and 0 from J, leaving 17 bases between them. The CDR3 length is 18 residues. Germline-derived CDR1 and CDR2 are KGHDR and SFDVKD. The CDR3, as DNA: TGTGCCACCAGTGATCCCATCGGTGTAGGGAGCTCTGGAAACACCATATATTTT. Protein: CATSDPIGVGSSGNTIYF.

The gene calls are TRBV11-3 and TRBJ1-1, with 7 bases fitting TRBD1. In germline, CDR1 is SGHNT, CDR2 YENEEA. After removal of 4 bases from V and 12 bases from J, the junction contained 8 bases not matched to a gene. The CDR3 consists of 12 residues. The CDR3 here is CASSSQRGRTFF. The DNA for the CDR3 is TGTGCCAGCAGCTCCCAGAGGGGGCGGACTTTCTTT. Full variable domain (remainder filled in from reference TRBV11-3 and TRBJ1-1): EAGVVQSPRYKIIEKKQPVAFWCNPISGHNTLYWYLQNLGQGPELLIRYENEEAVDDSQLPKDRFSAERLKGVDSTLKIQPAELGDSAVYLCASSSQRGRTFFGQGTRLTVV.

This chain uses TRBV6-5 with TRBJ1-2; 9 nucleotides match TRBD1. The length of the CDR3 is 15 residues. The V and J ends lost 6 bases and 5 bases, in that order; junction bases with no gene match: 10. Germline assignment: CDR1 MNHEY and CDR2 SVGAGI. The chain's CDR3 is CASRRTGADGYGYTF. CDR3 bases: TGTGCCAGCAGACGGACAGGGGCGGATGGTTATGGCTACACCTTC.

This clone appeared a single time. The gene calls are TRBV7-8 and TRBJ2-1, with 8 bases that match TRBD2. The CDR3 is 16 amino acids. Germline trimming cut 1 base from V and 1 base from J; bases unmatched to any gene: 3. Germline assignment: CDR1 SGHVS and CDR2 FQNEAQ. CDR3 nucleotide sequence: TGTGCCAGCAGCTTAGGGCGGGAGGCGTCCTACAATGAGCAGTTCTTC. Amino acids: CASSLGREASYNEQFF.

V is TRBV10-2 and J is TRBJ1-3, with D unclear. CDR3 length equals 15 residues. V shed 2 bases and J shed 0 bases, with 8 bases lying between them. CDR1 and CDR2 (germline): WSHSY, SAAADI. CDR3 sequence: CASSEMGHSGNTIYF. CDR3 sequence (DNA): TGCGCCAGCAGTGAGATGGGCCACTCTGGAAACACCATATATTTT.

This chain uses TRBV6-6 with TRBJ1-2, with D unresolved. V was clipped by 6 bases and J by 8 bases, with 19 bases between them. This CDR3 region has 14 residues. Germline CDR1 and CDR2: MNHNY and SVGAGI (reference sequence). The CDR3 nucleotides are TGTGCCAGCAGGGGAGCCCAGCAATCTATGGGCTACACCTTC. Its translation is CASRGAQQSMGYTF.

The J gene is TRBJ2-7, the V gene TRBV7-9; 7 nucleotides line up with TRBD2. This CDR3 has 11 residues. V lost 11 bases and J lost 9; bases outside the gene matches: 10. The germline CDR1 and CDR2 sequences are SEHNR and FQNEAQ (reference sequence). The CDR3 sequence: CAGGREHGQYF. CDR3 in DNA: TGTGCCGGGGGGAGGGAGCACGGGCAGTACTTC.

The chain joins TRBV5-5 to TRBJ2-3, with TRBD2 identical over 8 bases. After removal of 2 bases from V and 2 bases from J, the junction contained 7 bases not matched to a gene. This CDR3 is 16 amino acids long. CDR1 is SGHKS, CDR2 YYEKEE, per germline (reference sequence). The chain's CDR3 is CASSFIAGGHTDTQYF. The CDR3 nucleotides read TGTGCCAGCAGCTTTATCGCGGGAGGCCACACAGATACGCAGTATTTT.

The V and J genes are TRBV7-9 and TRBJ2-1, with 8 nucleotides matching TRBD1. Per the germline V gene, CDR1 is SEHNR and CDR2 is FQNEAQ (reference sequence). The CDR3 has 16 amino acids. V dropped 5 bases and J dropped 7; count of bases not matched to a gene: 13. CDR3 in DNA: TGTGCCAGCAGCCCACATGGACAGGGCGCGGGTAATGAGCAGTTCTTC. Translation gives CASSPHGQGAGNEQFF.

The chain combines TRBV4-1 with TRBJ2-4; 7 bases map to TRBD1. The V and J ends lost 1 base and 1 base, in that order; junction bases with no gene match: 7. The CDR3 has 17 amino acids. Germline V gene data show CDR1 as MGHRA and CDR2 as YSYEKL. Here the CDR3 reads CASSQAGGITAKNIQYF. The CDR3 DNA reads as TGCGCCAGCAGCCAAGCAGGGGGAATTACGGCCAAAAACATTCAGTACTTC.

This clone was detected only once. The chain has TRBV18 and TRBJ2-2; 8 nucleotides match TRBD1. Trimming took 3 bases from V and 5 from J; bases not matched to a gene: 5. The CDR3 length is 15 residues. Germline lookup yields CDR1 KGHSH and CDR2 LQKENI. The CDR3 here is CASSPDRVGTGELFF. The DNA for the CDR3 is TGTGCCAGCTCACCGGACAGGGTCGGAACCGGGGAGCTGTTTTTT.

V and J are TRBV3-1 (or the pseudogene TRBV3-2) and TRBJ1-4, with 11 bases aligning to TRBD1. The V gene's germline CDR1 is LGHDT and CDR2 YNNKEL (reference sequence). The junction had 4 bases not matched to a gene; V was cut back by 5 bases and J by 8 bases. The CDR3 is 14 amino acids. The CDR3 DNA sequence: TGTGCCAGCAGCGGGACAGGGGGAGGGGAAAAACTGTTTTTT. Translation gives CASSGTGGGEKLFF.

The J gene is TRBJ1-5, the V gene TRBV19; 7 bases are shared with TRBD1. Trimming cost V 7 bases and J 4 bases; bases outside gene matches: 7. CDR3 length equals 14 residues. Germline CDR1 reads LNHDA; CDR2 reads SQIVND (reference sequence). Here the CDR3 reads CASMDRTANQPQHF. The CDR3 nucleotides read TGTGCCAGTATGGACAGGACAGCTAATCAGCCCCAGCATTTT.